The rows below give T cell receptor beta chains drawn from one sample of a study of blood T cell repertoires in COVID-19. Repertoires were generated with immunoSEQ multiplex PCR, while TCRdb's copy carries only in-frame clones and drops some. The sample yields roughly 190,000 clones, less than 85% seen once. The sequencing sample was made of peripheral blood. The receptors shown here come from a woman aged 45-65 years with acute or convalescent COVID-19. Both conserved end residues are part of each CDR3. The D gene is left open where the match is weak. Some rows mark clone size as missing; the rest say once, few, many or name a class of expanded clone.

v_call: TRBV30
j_call: TRBJ1-3
clone_size: once
d_call: NA
cdr3_aa: CAFQRDSGNTIYF
cdr3_nt: TGTGCCTTCCAGCGGGACTCTGGAAACACCATATATTTT

v_call: TRBV18
j_call: TRBJ2-7
clone_size: NA
d_call: TRBD1
cdr3_aa: CASSPWTGENEQYF
cdr3_nt: TGTGCCAGCTCACCGTGGACAGGGGAGAACGAGCAGTACTTC

v_call: TRBV5-1
j_call: TRBJ1-1
clone_size: NA
d_call: TRBD1
cdr3_aa: CASSSDRGDTEAFF
cdr3_nt: TGCGCCAGCAGCTCAGACAGGGGCGACACTGAAGCTTTCTTT

v_call: TRBV27
j_call: TRBJ2-1
clone_size: NA
d_call: TRBD2
cdr3_aa: CASSSLAGAHNEQFF
cdr3_nt: TGTGCCAGCAGTTCACTAGCGGGAGCTCACAATGAGCAGTTCTTC

v_call: TRBV21-1
j_call: TRBJ1-4
clone_size: NA
d_call: NA
cdr3_aa: CASGTGPPTTNEKLFF
cdr3_nt: TGTGCCAGCGGTACAGGGCCCCCAACAACTAATGAAAAACTGTTTTTT

v_call: TRBV20-1
j_call: TRBJ1-1
clone_size: NA
d_call: TRBD1
cdr3_aa: CSASPGQGWTEAFF
cdr3_nt: TGCAGTGCTAGTCCAGGACAGGGATGGACTGAAGCTTTCTTT

v_call: TRBV7-2
j_call: TRBJ2-4
clone_size: NA
d_call: TRBD1
cdr3_aa: CASSLAGGDISSNIQYF
cdr3_nt: TGTGCCAGCAGCTTAGCAGGGGGCGACATCTCGTCTAACATTCAGTACTTC

v_call: TRBV27
j_call: TRBJ1-6
clone_size: NA
d_call: TRBD1
cdr3_aa: CASTPAGTGRQPKGSPLHF
cdr3_nt: TGTGCCAGCACACCGGCAGGGACAGGGAGACAGCCCAAGGGGTCACCCCTCCACTTT

v_call: TRBV4-3
j_call: TRBJ2-7
clone_size: NA
d_call: NA
cdr3_aa: CASSQYQGSYEQYF
cdr3_nt: TGCGCCAGCAGCCAGTATCAGGGCTCCTACGAGCAGTACTTC

v_call: TRBV19
j_call: TRBJ1-4
clone_size: NA
d_call: TRBD1
cdr3_aa: CASTVGQGRTNEKLFF
cdr3_nt: TGTGCCAGTACCGTGGGACAGGGTCGTACTAATGAAAAACTGTTTTTT

v_call: TRBV6-5
j_call: TRBJ2-5
clone_size: few
d_call: TRBD1
cdr3_aa: CASSRQGAQYF
cdr3_nt: TGTGCCAGCAGTCGCCAGGGGGCCCAGTACTTC

v_call: TRBV28
j_call: TRBJ1-3
clone_size: NA
d_call: NA
cdr3_aa: CASRTGGAAGNTIYF
cdr3_nt: TGTGCCAGCAGGACGGGCGGGGCGGCTGGAAACACCATATATTTT

v_call: TRBV6-5
j_call: TRBJ1-5
clone_size: few
d_call: NA
cdr3_aa: CASSPGLNNQPQHF
cdr3_nt: TGTGCCAGCAGTCCCGGACTTAACAATCAGCCCCAGCATTTT

v_call: TRBV6-5
j_call: TRBJ2-7
clone_size: NA
d_call: NA
cdr3_aa: CASRSIPQGPYEQYF
cdr3_nt: TGTGCCAGCAGGTCCATACCACAGGGCCCCTACGAGCAGTACTTC

v_call: TRBV5-1
j_call: TRBJ2-2
clone_size: NA
d_call: TRBD1
cdr3_aa: CASSFGTGGSTGELFF
cdr3_nt: TGCGCCAGCAGCTTCGGGACAGGGGGAAGCACCGGGGAGCTGTTTTTT

v_call: TRBV3-1/TRBV3-2
j_call: TRBJ2-1
clone_size: NA
d_call: NA
cdr3_aa: CASSQLIQGNEQFF
cdr3_nt: TGTGCCAGCAGCCAACTTATACAGGGTAATGAGCAGTTCTTC

v_call: TRBV27
j_call: TRBJ1-2
clone_size: NA
d_call: TRBD1
cdr3_aa: CASSINTGADGYTF
cdr3_nt: TGTGCCAGCAGTATAAATACAGGGGCGGACGGCTACACCTTC

v_call: TRBV10-2
j_call: TRBJ2-7
clone_size: NA
d_call: NA
cdr3_aa: CASTLAGGPYEQYF
cdr3_nt: TGCGCCAGCACTCTGGCCGGGGGACCCTACGAGCAGTACTTC

v_call: TRBV7-9
j_call: TRBJ2-1
clone_size: NA
d_call: NA
cdr3_aa: CASSFLGQNNEQFF
cdr3_nt: TGTGCCAGCAGCTTCCTAGGACAGAACAATGAGCAGTTCTTC

v_call: TRBV28
j_call: TRBJ2-1
clone_size: NA
d_call: TRBD1
cdr3_aa: CASSLPTGYNEQFF
cdr3_nt: TGTGCCAGCAGTTTACCGACAGGGTACAATGAGCAGTTCTTC

v_call: TRBV11-2
j_call: TRBJ2-1
clone_size: NA
d_call: NA
cdr3_aa: CASSPIRGKGEQFF
cdr3_nt: TGTGCCAGCAGCCCCATCCGGGGGAAAGGTGAGCAGTTCTTC

v_call: TRBV5-1
j_call: TRBJ1-1
clone_size: NA
d_call: NA
cdr3_aa: CASSLAQGRNTEAFF
cdr3_nt: TGCGCCAGCAGCTTGGCCCAGGGCAGGAACACTGAAGCTTTCTTT

v_call: TRBV19
j_call: TRBJ2-6
clone_size: NA
d_call: NA
cdr3_aa: CASSPDLRANVLTF
cdr3_nt: TGTGCCAGTAGTCCAGATTTGAGGGCCAACGTCCTGACTTTC

v_call: TRBV6-5
j_call: TRBJ2-3
clone_size: NA
d_call: TRBD1
cdr3_aa: CASSMDRGQDTQYF
cdr3_nt: TGTGCCAGCAGTATGGACAGGGGCCAAGATACGCAGTATTTT

v_call: TRBV11-2
j_call: TRBJ2-7
clone_size: NA
d_call: TRBD1
cdr3_aa: CASSWDRDSYEQYF
cdr3_nt: TGTGCCAGCAGCTGGGACAGGGACTCCTACGAGCAGTACTTC

v_call: TRBV6-5
j_call: TRBJ1-4
clone_size: NA
d_call: NA
cdr3_aa: CASRGGSIDEKLFF
cdr3_nt: TGTGCCAGCCGGGGAGGTAGTATTGATGAAAAACTGTTTTTT

v_call: TRBV6-5
j_call: TRBJ1-6
clone_size: NA
d_call: TRBD1
cdr3_aa: CASSLGDRDNSPLHF
cdr3_nt: TGTGCCAGCAGTTTAGGGGACAGGGACAATTCACCCCTCCACTTT

v_call: TRBV2
j_call: TRBJ1-1
clone_size: NA
d_call: TRBD1
cdr3_aa: CASRGTGAMNTEAFF
cdr3_nt: TGTGCCAGCAGGGGGACAGGCGCCATGAACACTGAAGCTTTCTTT

v_call: TRBV6-6
j_call: TRBJ2-7
clone_size: NA
d_call: TRBD1
cdr3_aa: CASSGGQGAFYEQYF
cdr3_nt: TGTGCCAGCAGTGGGGGACAGGGGGCGTTCTACGAGCAGTACTTC

v_call: TRBV27
j_call: TRBJ1-3
clone_size: NA
d_call: NA
cdr3_aa: CASRGGVVGNTIYF
cdr3_nt: TGTGCCAGCAGAGGGGGGGTGGTGGGAAACACCATATATTTT

v_call: TRBV5-6
j_call: TRBJ2-1
clone_size: few
d_call: TRBD2
cdr3_aa: CASSLERESGEQFF
cdr3_nt: TGTGCCAGCAGCTTGGAGCGGGAGAGCGGTGAGCAGTTCTTC

v_call: TRBV20-1
j_call: TRBJ1-2
clone_size: once
d_call: NA
cdr3_aa: CSATERGYTF
cdr3_nt: TGCAGTGCTACTGAACGGGGCTACACCTTC

v_call: TRBV6-5
j_call: TRBJ2-4
clone_size: NA
d_call: NA
cdr3_aa: CASSYGQGGKNIQYF
cdr3_nt: TGTGCCAGCAGTTACGGCCAGGGGGGCAAAAACATTCAGTACTTC

v_call: TRBV24-1
j_call: TRBJ2-7
clone_size: few
d_call: NA
cdr3_aa: CATSDTGDRNLHEQYF
cdr3_nt: TGTGCCACCAGTGATACCGGTGACAGAAACCTCCACGAGCAGTACTTC